The 6 T cell receptor beta chains below were found in one sample sequenced in a study of T cells in Graves' hyperthyroidism and ophthalmopathy. Researchers took RNA transcripts and amplified the TCR beta CDR3 regions from them. When the TCR CDR3 underwent first-round RT-PCR, the HTBI primer set was used. One entry per CDR3 protein results from TCRdb running MiXCR on the multiplex PCR reads. The table has about 560,000 distinct CDR3 sequences, approximately 15% seen once. Sequenced sample: blood. Receptors were obtained from a woman under 30 with Graves' hyperthyroidism.

This clonotype was counted at least ten times. In nucleotides, the CDR3 is TGTGCCAGCGTCGTCATCTCCTACGAGCAGTACTTC. Protein: CASVVISYEQYF. The J gene is TRBJ2-7, the V gene TRBV2; D is undetermined. There are 12 residues in the CDR3. In germline, CDR1 is SNHLY, CDR2 FYNNEI. Trimming took 8 bases from V and 0 from J, leaving 8 bases between them.

The V gene is TRBV6-1, the J gene TRBJ1-5; 8 positions agree with TRBD1. CDR1 is MNHNS, CDR2 SASEGT, per germline. The CDR3 totals 15 residues. Trimming cost V 6 bases and J 1 base; bases outside gene matches: 5. This chain's CDR3 is CASSQGAWSNQPQHF. The CDR3 coding sequence is TGTGCCAGCAGCCAGGGGGCATGGAGCAATCAGCCCCAGCATTTT.

The sample holds a few counts of this clonotype. V gene TRBV29-1 combines with J gene TRBJ1-4; tentatively, D is TRBD1 (5 bases). The germline gives CDR1 SQVTM, CDR2 ANQGSEA. V was pared by 4 bases and J by 4 bases, with 10 bases between. This CDR3 has 13 residues. The CDR3 sequence: CSVVTGLNEKLFF. The CDR3, as DNA: TGCAGCGTTGTAACAGGCCTTAATGAAAAACTGTTTTTT.

The J gene is TRBJ2-1, the V gene TRBV9; D tentatively reads TRBD1 or TRBD2 (6 bases each). V gave up 2 bases and J gave up 5 bases, with 17 bases separating them. There are 16 residues in the CDR3. CDR1 SGDLS and CDR2 YYNGEE come from the germline V gene. The chain's CDR3 is CASSVGPSEGDNEQFF. CDR3 sequence (DNA): TGTGCCAGCAGCGTGGGGCCTAGCGAGGGGGACAATGAGCAGTTCTTC.

This clonotype was found a few times. The V call is TRBV6-1, the J call TRBJ1-2; no firm D call. This CDR3 contains 13 residues. The V gene's germline CDR1 is MNHNS and CDR2 SASEGT. Trimming shortened V by 5 bases and J by 8 bases, and 15 bases separated the two germline ends. The CDR3 region is CASSPEGRRGYTF. CDR3 DNA: TGTGCCAGCAGTCCGGAAGGACGCCGGGGCTACACCTTC.

There are a few counts of this clonotype. V usage is TRBV7-9 and J usage is TRBJ2-7; TRBD2 matches 10 bases. This CDR3 comprises 16 residues. The J segment lost 5 bases and the V segment lost 3 bases, leaving 10 bases of the junction unmatched. The germline V gene encodes CDR1 SEHNR and CDR2 FQNEAQ (reference sequence). CDR3 amino acids: CASSFKALAGPHEQYF. The CDR3 DNA is TGTGCCAGCAGCTTTAAGGCACTAGCGGGACCCCACGAGCAGTACTTC.